This TCR beta chain came from a study of T-cell memory formation after mild COVID-19. Study-level information: Clusters of TCRs were largely donor specific.

This CDR3 has 13 amino acids. V was cut by 7 bases and J by 0 bases, with 12 bases left in between. The germline gives CDR1 GTSNPN, CDR2 SVGIG (reference sequence). TCRdb reprocessed the 5' RACE reads via MiXCR and lists one record per CDR3 protein. This table holds 470,000 or so distinct CDR3 sequences, around 20% found once. V usage is TRBV30 and J usage is TRBJ1-1; no clear D gene. The sequence was obtained from an adult woman who had mild COVID-19 (a few samples of this study predate the infection). Cell type and time point are not known. Sequenced: PBMCs or a T cell subset sorted from them (not recorded which). The CDR3 is CASLGSMNTEAFF. The CDR3 DNA reads TGTGCCTCCTTGGGCAGCATGAACACTGAAGCTTTCTTT. The full variable domain, completed using reference TRBV30 and TRBJ1-1, is SQTIHQWPATLVQPVGSPLSLECTVEGTSNPNLYWYRQAAGRGLQLLFYSVGIGQISSEVPQNLSASRPQDRQFILSSKKLLLSDSGFYLCASLGSMNTEAFFGQGTRLTVV.